The entry that follows covers one TCR beta chain sequence. No antigen is known for it. Per-base quality was not reported, and no clone a single base away is much larger than it. Taken from the germline V gene (reference sequence), the CDR1 and CDR2 loops are SGHNT and YYREEE. The CDR3, from cysteine to phenylalanine, totals 15 residues. CDR3 DNA only is kept here, 45 bases in frame from base 1. V lost 0 bases and J lost 6 bases; the stretch between them is 12 bases long. The time point label for this specimen denotes: week 11, during vaccination. Every vaccine dose consisted of 300 ug of a 20-mer mutant IDH1 peptide in Montanide, administered subcutaneously together with topical imiquimod. Donors had newly diagnosed WHO grade 3 or 4 IDH1-mutant astrocytomas with loss of nuclear ATRX. The samples were drawn from NOA16, a multicentre, single-arm, open-label phase I trial in Germany that tested a mutant IDH1 peptide vaccine in humans for the first time. The DNeasy Blood and Tissue Kit was used to extract genomic DNA from EDTA blood for TCRB sequencing.

Library preparation employed the immunoSEQ multiplex PCR assay. Following the manufacturer's protocol, the hsTCRB Kit was used to amplify rearranged TCR beta chain sequences. TCRB libraries were sequenced on an Illumina MiSeq. Concerning the study's data processing: The proprietary platform of the kit vendor was used for demultiplexing, trimming and gene mapping. Entries here come from immuneACCESS through TCRdb and include only in-frame sequences with V and J called. Some clones fail to appear in such tables; in the studies checked, an unresolved V gene covers under half of the shortfall, and the cause of the remainder is unknown. That table furnishes V, J and clone size, whereas the DNA furnished D and trimming. In all, the sample holds tens of thousands of clones, and about 80% of those were seen once. The top ten clonotypes cover around 8% of the sample. The sample comes from a study of a mutant IDH1 vaccine in newly diagnosed glioma (dated by TCRdb to the early 2020s). Study-level background: Patients were given eight vaccinations, in weeks 1, 3, 5, 7, 11, 15, 19 and 23, which matched visits V03 through V10. Vaccination began 4-6 weeks after radiotherapy alone, or alongside temozolomide cycles in the chemotherapy-containing groups. Of the roughly 30 treated patients, approximately 62% were male and around 40% were female, and the mean age was approximately 37 years. Prior to enrollment, patients had been given standard therapy consisting of radiotherapy alone, temozolomide alone, or radiochemotherapy with temozolomide, with the combination given to most patients. Peripheral blood samples were drawn at six visits, namely V03 (baseline), V05, V07, V10, V12 and V13. For exploratory analyses, longitudinal TCRB deep sequencing was carried out in more than 20 treated patients wherever samples were available.

The paper as a whole reports these results and caveats: Pseudoprogression seemed to be unrelated to changes in the top peripheral T cell clonotypes found by TCRB sequencing. Selection of PBMC samples for TCRB deep sequencing was based on availability. Across multiple MHC alleles, vaccine-induced immune responses were seen in around 94% of patients. It was noted by the authors that analyses of patient blood samples could not be reproduced owing to sample limitations.

This sequence uses TRBV5-4 and TRBJ2-2; TRBD2 is a possible D gene, resting on 6 matching bases. Material: PBMCs, obtained from a glioma patient whose treatment included an IDH1 peptide vaccine. The clonotype originates from a man aged 40-50 years with glioma. The sequenced DNA is TGTGCCAGCAGCTTGGGCAGCGGGCCGTCCGGGGAGCTGTTTTTT. Its coded protein is CASSLGSGPSGELFF. The variable domain in full, with residues beyond the CDR3 obtained from the reference TRBV5-4 and TRBJ2-2 genes, is ETGVTQSPTHLIKTRGQQVTLRCSSQSGHNTVSWYQQALGQGPQFIFQYYREEENGRGNFPPRFSGLQFPNYSSELNVNALELDDSALYLCASSLGSGPSGELFFGEGSRLTVL.